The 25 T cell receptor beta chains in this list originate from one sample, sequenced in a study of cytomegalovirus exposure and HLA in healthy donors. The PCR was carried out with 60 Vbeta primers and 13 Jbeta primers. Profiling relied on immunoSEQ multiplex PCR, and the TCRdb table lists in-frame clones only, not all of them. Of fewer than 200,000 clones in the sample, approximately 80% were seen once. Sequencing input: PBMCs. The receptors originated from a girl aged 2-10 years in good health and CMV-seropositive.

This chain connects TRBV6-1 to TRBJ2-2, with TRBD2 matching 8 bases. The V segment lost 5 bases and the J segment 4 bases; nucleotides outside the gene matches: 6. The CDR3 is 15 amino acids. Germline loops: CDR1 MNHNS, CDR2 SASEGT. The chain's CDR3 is CASSKGLAVTGELFF. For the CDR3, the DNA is TGTGCCAGCAGTAAAGGACTAGCAGTCACCGGGGAGCTGTTTTTT.

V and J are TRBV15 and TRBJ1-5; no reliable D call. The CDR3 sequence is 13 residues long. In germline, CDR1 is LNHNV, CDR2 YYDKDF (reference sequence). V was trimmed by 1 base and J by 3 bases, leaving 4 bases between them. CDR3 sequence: CATSRGANQPQHF. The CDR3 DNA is TGTGCCACCAGCAGAGGGGCCAATCAGCCCCAGCATTTT.

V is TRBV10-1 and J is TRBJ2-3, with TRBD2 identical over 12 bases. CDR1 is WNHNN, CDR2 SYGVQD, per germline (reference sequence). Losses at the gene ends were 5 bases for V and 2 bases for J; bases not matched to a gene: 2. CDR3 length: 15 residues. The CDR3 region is CASSLAGGPTDTQYF. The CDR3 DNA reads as TGCGCCAGCAGTCTAGCGGGGGGGCCCACAGATACGCAGTATTTT.

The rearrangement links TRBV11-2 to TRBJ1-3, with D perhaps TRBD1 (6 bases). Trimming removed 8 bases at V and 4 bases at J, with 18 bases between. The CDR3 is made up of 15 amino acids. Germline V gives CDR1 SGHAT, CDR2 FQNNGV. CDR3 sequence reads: CASGSSWGPGNTIYF. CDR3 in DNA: TGTGCCAGCGGATCCTCTTGGGGGCCAGGAAACACCATATATTTT.

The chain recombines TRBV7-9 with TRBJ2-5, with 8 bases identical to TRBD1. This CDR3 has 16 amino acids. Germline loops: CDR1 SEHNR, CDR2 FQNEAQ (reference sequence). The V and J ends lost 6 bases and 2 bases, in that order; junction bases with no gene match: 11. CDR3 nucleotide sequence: TGTGCCAGCAGTTCTTCCGGGACAGGACAACAAGAGACCCAGTACTTC. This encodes CASSSSGTGQQETQYF.

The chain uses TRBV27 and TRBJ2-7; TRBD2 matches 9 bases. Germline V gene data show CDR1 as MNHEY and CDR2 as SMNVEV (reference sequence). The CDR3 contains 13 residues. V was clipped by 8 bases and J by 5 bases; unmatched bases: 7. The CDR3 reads CASRGGRGHEQYF. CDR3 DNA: TGTGCCAGCCGGGGCGGGAGGGGCCACGAGCAGTACTTC.

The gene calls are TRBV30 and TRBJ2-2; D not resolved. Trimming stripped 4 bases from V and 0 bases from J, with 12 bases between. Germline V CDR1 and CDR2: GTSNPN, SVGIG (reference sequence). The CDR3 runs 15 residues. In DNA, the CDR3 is TGTGCCTGGAAAGAGAAAACCCCGAACACCGGGGAGCTGTTTTTT. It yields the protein CAWKEKTPNTGELFF.

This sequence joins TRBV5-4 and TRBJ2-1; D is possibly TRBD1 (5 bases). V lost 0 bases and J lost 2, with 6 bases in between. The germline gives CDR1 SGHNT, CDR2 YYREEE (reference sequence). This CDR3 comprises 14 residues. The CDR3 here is CASSLAGPYNEQFF. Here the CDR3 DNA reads TGTGCCAGCAGCTTGGCAGGGCCCTACAATGAGCAGTTCTTC. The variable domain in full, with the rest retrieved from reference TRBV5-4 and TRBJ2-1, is ETGVTQSPTHLIKTRGQQVTLRCSSQSGHNTVSWYQQALGQGPQFIFQYYREEENGRGNFPPRFSGLQFPNYSSELNVNALELDDSALYLCASSLAGPYNEQFFGPGTRLTVL.

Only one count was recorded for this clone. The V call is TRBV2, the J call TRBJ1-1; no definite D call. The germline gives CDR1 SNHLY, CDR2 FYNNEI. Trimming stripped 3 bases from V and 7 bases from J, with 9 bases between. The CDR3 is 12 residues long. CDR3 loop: CASSDESLEAFF. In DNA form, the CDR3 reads TGTGCCAGCAGTGATGAGAGTCTTGAAGCTTTCTTT.

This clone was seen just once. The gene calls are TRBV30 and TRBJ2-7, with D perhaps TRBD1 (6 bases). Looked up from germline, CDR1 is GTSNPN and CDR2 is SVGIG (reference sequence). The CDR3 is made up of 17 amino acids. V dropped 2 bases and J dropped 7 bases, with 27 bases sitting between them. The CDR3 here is CAWSRWGAGAPFREQYF. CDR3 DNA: TGTGCCTGGAGTAGGTGGGGCGCAGGGGCCCCCTTCCGAGAGCAGTACTTC. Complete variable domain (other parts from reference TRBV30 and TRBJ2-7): SQTIHQWPATLVQPVGSPLSLECTVEGTSNPNLYWYRQAAGRGLQLLFYSVGIGQISSEVPQNLSASRPQDRQFILSSKKLLLSDSGFYLCAWSRWGAGAPFREQYFGPGTRLTVT.

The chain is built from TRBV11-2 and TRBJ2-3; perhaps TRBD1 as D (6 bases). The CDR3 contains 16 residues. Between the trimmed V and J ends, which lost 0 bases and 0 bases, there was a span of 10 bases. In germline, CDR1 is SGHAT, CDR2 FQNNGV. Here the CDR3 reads CASSLEGQTSTDTQYF. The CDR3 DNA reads TGTGCCAGCAGCTTAGAAGGACAGACTAGCACAGATACGCAGTATTTT.

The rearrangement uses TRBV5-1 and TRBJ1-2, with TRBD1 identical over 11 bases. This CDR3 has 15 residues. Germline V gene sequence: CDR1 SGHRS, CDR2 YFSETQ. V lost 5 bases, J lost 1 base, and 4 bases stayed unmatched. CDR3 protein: CASRRTGGGNYGYTF. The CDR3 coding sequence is TGCGCCAGCAGACGGACAGGGGGCGGTAACTATGGCTACACCTTC.

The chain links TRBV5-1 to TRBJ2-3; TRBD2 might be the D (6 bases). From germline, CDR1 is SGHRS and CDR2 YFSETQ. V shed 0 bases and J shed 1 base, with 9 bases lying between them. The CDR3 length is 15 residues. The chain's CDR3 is CASSLGGTRTDTQYF. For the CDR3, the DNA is TGCGCCAGCAGCTTGGGGGGGACTCGCACAGATACGCAGTATTTT.

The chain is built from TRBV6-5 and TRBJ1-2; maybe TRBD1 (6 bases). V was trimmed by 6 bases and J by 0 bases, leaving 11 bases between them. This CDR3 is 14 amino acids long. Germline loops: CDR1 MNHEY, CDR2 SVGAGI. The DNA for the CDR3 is TGTGCCAGCAGGCAGGACAGCACTAACTATGGCTACACCTTC. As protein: CASRQDSTNYGYTF.

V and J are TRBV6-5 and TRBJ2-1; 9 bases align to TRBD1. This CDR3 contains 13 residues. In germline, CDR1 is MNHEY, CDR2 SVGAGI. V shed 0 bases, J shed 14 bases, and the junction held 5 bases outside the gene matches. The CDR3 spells CASSYSFGTGKFF. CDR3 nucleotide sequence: TGTGCCAGCAGTTACTCGTTCGGGACAGGGAAGTTCTTC.

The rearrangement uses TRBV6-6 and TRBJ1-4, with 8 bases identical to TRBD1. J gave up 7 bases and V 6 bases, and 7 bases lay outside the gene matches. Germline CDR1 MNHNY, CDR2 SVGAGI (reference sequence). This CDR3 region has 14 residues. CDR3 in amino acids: CASRGTGGGEKLFF. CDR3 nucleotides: TGTGCCAGCAGAGGGACAGGCGGGGGTGAAAAACTGTTTTTT.

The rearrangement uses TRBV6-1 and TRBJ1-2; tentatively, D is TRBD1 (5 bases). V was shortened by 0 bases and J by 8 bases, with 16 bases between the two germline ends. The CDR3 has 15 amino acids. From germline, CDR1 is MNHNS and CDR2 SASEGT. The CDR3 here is CASSEAGQGNFGYTF. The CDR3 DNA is TGTGCCAGCAGTGAAGCGGGTCAGGGAAATTTCGGCTACACCTTC.

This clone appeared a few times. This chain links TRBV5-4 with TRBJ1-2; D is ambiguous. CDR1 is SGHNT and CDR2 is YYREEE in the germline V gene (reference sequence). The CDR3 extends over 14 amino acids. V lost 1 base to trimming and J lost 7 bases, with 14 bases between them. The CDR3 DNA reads TGTGCCAGCAGCTTGAGCCGCTCTATGAGTGGCTACACCTTC. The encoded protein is CASSLSRSMSGYTF. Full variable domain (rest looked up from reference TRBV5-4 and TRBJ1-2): ETGVTQSPTHLIKTRGQQVTLRCSSQSGHNTVSWYQQALGQGPQFIFQYYREEENGRGNFPPRFSGLQFPNYSSELNVNALELDDSALYLCASSLSRSMSGYTFGSGTRLTVV.

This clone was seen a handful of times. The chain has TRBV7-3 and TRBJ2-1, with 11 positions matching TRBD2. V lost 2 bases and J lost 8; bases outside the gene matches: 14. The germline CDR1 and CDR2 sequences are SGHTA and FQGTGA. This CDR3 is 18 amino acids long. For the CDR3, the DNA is TGTGCCAGCAGCTTATCAAGCTTAGCGGGAGGGGCCTTAGATGAGCAGTTCTTC. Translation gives CASSLSSLAGGALDEQFF.

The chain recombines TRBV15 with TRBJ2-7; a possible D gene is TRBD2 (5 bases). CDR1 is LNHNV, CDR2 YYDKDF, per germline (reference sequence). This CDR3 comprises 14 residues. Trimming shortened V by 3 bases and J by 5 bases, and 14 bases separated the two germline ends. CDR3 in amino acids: CATSRSTRTHEQYF. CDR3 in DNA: TGTGCCACCAGCAGGAGTACTAGAACCCACGAGCAGTACTTC.

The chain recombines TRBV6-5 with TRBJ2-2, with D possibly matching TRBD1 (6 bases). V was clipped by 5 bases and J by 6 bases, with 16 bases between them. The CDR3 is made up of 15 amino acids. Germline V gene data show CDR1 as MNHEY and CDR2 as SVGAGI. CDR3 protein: CASSNTGLGPGELFF. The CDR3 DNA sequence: TGTGCCAGCAGTAACACAGGGTTGGGACCCGGGGAGCTGTTTTTT.

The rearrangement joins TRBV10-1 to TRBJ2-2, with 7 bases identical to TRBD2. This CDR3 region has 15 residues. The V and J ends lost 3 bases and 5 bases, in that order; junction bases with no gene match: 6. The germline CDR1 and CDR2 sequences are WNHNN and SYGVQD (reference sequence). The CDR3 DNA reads TGCGCCAGCAGTGATAGCGACGGGGGGACCGGGGAGCTGTTTTTT. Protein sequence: CASSDSDGGTGELFF.

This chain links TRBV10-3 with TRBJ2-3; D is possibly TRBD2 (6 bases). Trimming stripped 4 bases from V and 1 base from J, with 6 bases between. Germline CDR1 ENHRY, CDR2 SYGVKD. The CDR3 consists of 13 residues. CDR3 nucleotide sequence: TGTGCCATCAGTGGGGGGGGCACAGATACGCAGTATTTT. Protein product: CAISGGGTDTQYF.

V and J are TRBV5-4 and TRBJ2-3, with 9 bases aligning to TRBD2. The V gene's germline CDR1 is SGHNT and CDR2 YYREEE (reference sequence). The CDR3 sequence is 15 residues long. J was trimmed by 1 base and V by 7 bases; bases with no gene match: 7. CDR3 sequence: CASPAGGRGTDTQYF. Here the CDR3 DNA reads TGTGCCAGCCCCGCGGGGGGGCGTGGCACAGATACGCAGTATTTT.

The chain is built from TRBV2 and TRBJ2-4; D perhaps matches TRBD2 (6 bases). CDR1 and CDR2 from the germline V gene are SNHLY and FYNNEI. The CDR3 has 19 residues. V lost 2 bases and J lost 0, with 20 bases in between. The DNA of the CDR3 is TGTGCCAGCAGTGAACGGTCGGGGACTTGGGCGATAGCCAAAAACATTCAGTACTTC. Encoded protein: CASSERSGTWAIAKNIQYF.